This passage covers 2 T cell receptor beta chains from one sample sequenced in a study of cytomegalovirus exposure and HLA in healthy donors (dated by TCRdb to about 2017). Library prep was done by the immunoSEQ multiplex PCR assay. For the multiplex PCR, a mixture combining 60 forward primers for TCR Vbeta segments and 13 reverse primers for TCR Jbeta segments was used. Entries here come from immuneACCESS through TCRdb and include only in-frame sequences with V and J called. Some clones fail to appear in such tables; in the studies checked, an unresolved V gene covers under half of the shortfall, and the cause of the remainder is unknown. A total of fewer than 150,000 clones appear in this sample, 80% of them only once. The ten largest make up more than 7% of the sample. The sequenced material came from PBMCs. The receptors derive from a female donor in good health and CMV-seropositive.

The V and J genes are TRBV7-9 and TRBJ2-5; the match to TRBD2 covers 12 bases. The CDR3 totals 18 residues. With 1 base clipped from V and 4 bases from J, the junction kept 10 bases outside the gene matches. Looked up from germline, CDR1 is SEHNR and CDR2 is FQNEAQ (reference sequence). The CDR3 protein is CASSLEWASGGARETQYF. As DNA, the CDR3 is TGTGCCAGCAGCTTAGAATGGGCTAGCGGGGGGGCCCGAGAGACCCAGTACTTC.

The chain has TRBV27 and TRBJ2-6, with no clear D. V lost 3 bases and J 0 bases, leaving 9 bases between the germline ends. This CDR3 is built from 16 residues. Per germline, CDR1 MNHEY and CDR2 SMNVEV (reference sequence). The CDR3: CASSLGQFSGANVLTF. The DNA for the CDR3 is TGTGCCAGCAGTTTGGGCCAGTTCTCTGGGGCCAACGTCCTGACTTTC.